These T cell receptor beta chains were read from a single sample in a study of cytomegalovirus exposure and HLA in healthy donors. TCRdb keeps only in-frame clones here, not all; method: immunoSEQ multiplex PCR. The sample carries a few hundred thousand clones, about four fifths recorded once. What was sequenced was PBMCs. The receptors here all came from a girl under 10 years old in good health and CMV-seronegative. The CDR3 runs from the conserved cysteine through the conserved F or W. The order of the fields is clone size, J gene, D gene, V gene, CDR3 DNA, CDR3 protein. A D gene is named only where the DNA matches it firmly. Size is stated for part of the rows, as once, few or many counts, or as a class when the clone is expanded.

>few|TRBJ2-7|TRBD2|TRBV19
TGTGCCAGTTCACTAGCGGGAGGGGACGACGAGCAGTACTTC
CASSLAGGDDEQYF
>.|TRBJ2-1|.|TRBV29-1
TGCAGTGTGAGGGAGCGGACTGGCTACAATGAGCAGTTCTTC
CSVRERTGYNEQFF
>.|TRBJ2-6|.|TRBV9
TGTGCCAGCAGGAGCTCTGGGGCCAACGTCCTGACTTTC
CASRSSGANVLTF
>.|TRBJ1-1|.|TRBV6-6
TGTGCCAGCAGTTACGCGGACAGGAACACTGAAGCTTTCTTT
CASSYADRNTEAFF
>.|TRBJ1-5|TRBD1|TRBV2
TGTGCCAGCAGGGACAGGGGGGACTATCAGCCCCAGCATTTT
CASRDRGDYQPQHF
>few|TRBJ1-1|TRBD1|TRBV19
TGTGCCAGTAGTCTGACAGGGACCACTGAAGCTTTCTTT
CASSLTGTTEAFF
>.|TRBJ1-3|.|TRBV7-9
TGTGCCAGCAGCATAAACTCCGGGACATCTTGGCCCTCTGGAAACACCATATATTTT
CASSINSGTSWPSGNTIYF
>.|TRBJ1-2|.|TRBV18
TGTGCCAGCTCAAAGTCCGTGTCAGGGGCGGACTATGGCTACACCTTC
CASSKSVSGADYGYTF
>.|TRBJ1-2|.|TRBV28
TGTGCCAGCAGTCCACCTGGGGGGTATGGCTACACCTTC
CASSPPGGYGYTF
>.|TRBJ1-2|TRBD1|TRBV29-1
TGCAGCGTCGTCAGGGGGACCTATGGCTACACCTTC
CSVVRGTYGYTF
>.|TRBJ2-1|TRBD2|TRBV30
TGTGCCTGGAGTGTTAAACTAGCGGTAAATGAGCAGTTCTTC
CAWSVKLAVNEQFF
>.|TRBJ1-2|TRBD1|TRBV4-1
TGCGCCAGCAGCGTGAGGGACAGGAGTTATGGCTACACCTTC
CASSVRDRSYGYTF
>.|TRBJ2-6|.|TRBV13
TGTGCCAGCAGCCCCTCCCGCTCTGGGGCCAACGTCCTGACTTTC
CASSPSRSGANVLTF
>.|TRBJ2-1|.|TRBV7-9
TGTGCCAGCAGCTTAGACGAGTTGAATGAGCAGTTCTTC
CASSLDELNEQFF
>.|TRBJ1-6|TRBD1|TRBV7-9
TGTGCCAGCAGCTTTTCCAGGGGGTTTAATAATTCACCCCTCCACTTT
CASSFSRGFNNSPLHF
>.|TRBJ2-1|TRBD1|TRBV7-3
TGTGCCAGCAGTACTGGACAGGGCCTAGTGAATGAGCAGTTCTTC
CASSTGQGLVNEQFF
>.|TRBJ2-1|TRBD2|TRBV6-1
TGTGCCAGCAGTGAAGTAGGCGGGAGTGGCGACAATGAGCAGTTCTTC
CASSEVGGSGDNEQFF